The clone carrying this T cell receptor (beta chain) was seen repeatedly, ten times or more. The antigen is not known. The data originate from a study of CD8 T cells in ankylosing spondylitis. General study points: There were earlier reports of some motif variants in reactive arthritis synovial fluid and blood. Made up of fewer than 10 highly homologous variants, a TCR beta motif appeared characteristic of ankylosing spondylitis blood. Disease-linked clones reportedly concentrated significantly in matched ankylosing spondylitis synovial fluid.

Quantitative molecular-barcoded 5'-RACE generated the TCR beta libraries. TCRdb redid the calling of the 5' RACE reads with MiXCR, one entry per CDR3 protein. The table has approximately 90,000 distinct CDR3 sequences, roughly 8.3% seen once. V was clipped by 0 bases and J by 8 bases; unmatched bases: 6. The CDR3 sequence is 14 residues long. From germline, CDR1 is LNHNV and CDR2 YYDKDF (reference sequence). The receptor's source is a male donor with ankylosing spondylitis or in good health (not recorded which). The rearrangement links TRBV15 to TRBJ1-2; 7 nucleotides line up with TRBD1. Source material: blood, either unsorted or a sorted T cell fraction (not recorded which). CDR3 coding DNA: TGTGCCACCAGCAGAGATCTAACAGGGGACGGCTACACCTTC. Amino acid sequence: CATSRDLTGDGYTF.